This T cell receptor (beta chain) was identified in a study of glioma-infiltrating T cells. The CDR3 spans 19 residues. Between the trimmed V and J ends, which lost 4 bases and 3 bases, there was a span of 25 bases. On this clonotype: Antigen: not known.

Amplification of TCR alpha and beta CDR3 regions from RNA used iRepertoire nested multiplex PCR. Input was roughly 95-450 ng of tissue mRNA or PBMC total RNA. One entry per CDR3 protein results from TCRdb running MiXCR on the multiplex PCR reads. The sample records about 45,000 distinct CDR3 sequences, around 20% being singletons. Overall study findings and caveats: Above-expected tissue-blood divergence occurred in all gliomas, most in low-grade ones.

Material: glioma tissue, nonneoplastic brain tissue, or PBMCs (not recorded which). The rearrangement links TRBV12-3 or TRBV12-4 to TRBJ2-4; D may be TRBD1 or TRBD2 (6 bases each). The sequence derives from a human donor with low-grade glioma or glioblastoma, undergoing nonglioma brain surgery, or in good health (not recorded which). The CDR3 protein is CASSSRGLGVGGFKNIQYF. CDR3 DNA sequence: TGTGCCAGCAGTTCCAGGGGATTAGGGGTCGGGGGTTTCAAAAACATTCAGTACTTC.